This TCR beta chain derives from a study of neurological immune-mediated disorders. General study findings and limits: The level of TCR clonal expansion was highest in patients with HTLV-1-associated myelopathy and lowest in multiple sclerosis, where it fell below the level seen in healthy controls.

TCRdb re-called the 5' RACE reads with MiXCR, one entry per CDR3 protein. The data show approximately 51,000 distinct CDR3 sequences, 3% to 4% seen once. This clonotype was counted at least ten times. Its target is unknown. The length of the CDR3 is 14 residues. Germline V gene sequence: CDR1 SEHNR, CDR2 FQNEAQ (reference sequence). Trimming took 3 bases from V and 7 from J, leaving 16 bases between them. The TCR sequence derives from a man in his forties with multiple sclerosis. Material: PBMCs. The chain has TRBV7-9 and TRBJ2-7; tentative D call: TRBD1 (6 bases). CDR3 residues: CASSLDRGLGEQYF. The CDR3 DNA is TGTGCCAGCAGCTTGGACAGAGGATTAGGGGAGCAGTACTTC.